Shown below are 2 T cell receptor beta chains from a single sample sequenced in a study of T cell clones after liver transplantation. Method: immunoSEQ multiplex PCR; TCRdb's copy keeps in-frame clones and lacks some. The table has 18,000 or so clones, 75% to 90% seen once. The material was CD8+ T cells from blood, obtained roughly 3.5 years after liver transplant. The receptors come from a human patient who received a liver transplant. Part of the T cell pool may stem from the graft donor.

This clone is a singleton in its sample. This chain uses TRBV7-9 with TRBJ1-2; possible D gene TRBD1, 5 bases. The germline V gene encodes CDR1 SEHNR and CDR2 FQNEAQ (reference sequence). The ends were cut back, 3 bases at V and 6 bases at J, with 8 bases in the middle. CDR3 length: 12 amino acids. The CDR3: CASSFGTDGYTF. The DNA of the CDR3 is TGTGCCAGCAGCTTCGGGACGGATGGCTACACCTTC.

This clone was seen once. V is TRBV25-1 and J is TRBJ2-1, with 9 nucleotides matching TRBD2. V lost 3 bases to trimming and J lost 0 bases; unmatched junction nucleotides: 6. Germline V gene data show CDR1 as MGHDK and CDR2 as SYGVNS. CDR3 length: 17 residues. CDR3 sequence: CASSDPFSGSSYNEQFF. The CDR3 nucleotides are TGTGCCAGCAGTGATCCCTTTAGCGGGAGCTCCTACAATGAGCAGTTCTTC.